This T cell receptor beta chain was sequenced during a study of T-cell memory formation after mild COVID-19. Each CDR3 protein is one row after TCRdb ran MiXCR on the 5' RACE reads. The sample holds about 610,000 distinct CDR3 sequences, approximately 15% seen once. This clonotype was detected many times. The CDR3 extends over 14 amino acids. Germline V gives CDR1 SGHVS, CDR2 FQNEAQ. Trimming removed 5 bases from V and 2 bases from J, with 12 bases in between. This chain connects TRBV7-8 to TRBJ2-5; D unclear. The sequenced material came from PBMCs or a T cell subset sorted from them (not recorded which). The receptor comes from an adult woman who had mild COVID-19 (a few samples of this study predate the infection). Cell type and time point are not known. The CDR3 loop is CASSPRRVQETQYF. DNA of the CDR3: TGTGCCAGCAGCCCCAGACGGGTACAAGAGACCCAGTACTTC.